This T cell receptor (beta chain) was recovered during a study of blood T cell repertoires in COVID-19. Overall study context: The United States, Italy and Spain provided the acute and convalescent COVID-19 samples. Sample material is recorded as cDNA or gDNA derived from T cells, B-cell-depleted T cells, or PBMCs.

Germline-derived CDR1 and CDR2 are MDHEN and SYDVKM. The V gene end was trimmed by 4 bases and the J gene end by 2 bases; junction bases not matched to a gene: 7. The CDR3 is 15 residues long. Some clones are missing from TCRdb's copy, which holds only in-frame ones; the method was immunoSEQ multiplex PCR. Among 110,000 or so clones listed, 84% were seen once. The V call is TRBV28, the J call TRBJ1-1; the match to TRBD1 covers 7 bases. Sequencing was performed on peripheral blood. This sequence originates from an elderly woman with active or convalescent COVID-19. CDR3 in DNA: TGTGCCAGCAGTTCACACGACAGGGCAAACACTGAAGCTTTCTTT. Its translation is CASSSHDRANTEAFF.